What follows are 14 T cell receptor beta chains derived from one specimen sequenced in a study of cytomegalovirus exposure and HLA in healthy donors. Researchers ran the PCR with 60 Vbeta and 13 Jbeta primers. Measured with immunoSEQ multiplex PCR; TCRdb has only the in-frame clones, and not every one. The table shows some 110,000 clones, with approximately 75% occurring only once. Sequencing was performed on PBMCs. The receptors originated from a man aged 50 to 60 in good health and CMV-seropositive.

V and J are TRBV5-1 and TRBJ1-2; 7 bases are a match to TRBD1. Per the germline V gene, CDR1 is SGHRS and CDR2 is YFSETQ. Losses at the gene ends were 4 bases for V and 8 bases for J; bases not matched to a gene: 8. This CDR3 contains 13 residues. This CDR3 is CASSTTGDRGYTF. CDR3 bases: TGCGCCAGCAGCACCACAGGGGATAGAGGCTACACCTTC.

This rearrangement joins TRBV7-2 to TRBJ2-2; 7 nucleotides agree with TRBD2. There are 15 residues in the CDR3. Looked up from germline, CDR1 is SGHTA and CDR2 is FQGNSA. Losses at the gene ends were 1 base for V and 7 bases for J; bases not matched to a gene: 6. CDR3 loop: CASSLVLASVGELFF. Here the CDR3 DNA reads TGTGCCAGCAGCTTAGTACTAGCGTCGGTCGGGGAGCTGTTTTTT.

To note about this clone: A much larger clone lies a single base off, so this may be a read error. The V call is TRBV7-9, the J call TRBJ2-7; 7 bases fit TRBD1. V was pared by 4 bases and J by 4 bases, with 1 base of the junction left unmatched. CDR3 length: 12 residues. CDR1 SEHNR and CDR2 FQNEAQ come from the germline V gene (reference sequence). The CDR3 is CASSSQGYEQYF. CDR3 DNA sequence: TGTGCCAGCAGCTCACAGGGGTACGAGCAGTACTTC. The full variable domain, with the rest looked up from reference TRBV7-9 and TRBJ2-7, is DTGVSQNPRHKITKRGQNVTFRCDPISEHNRLYWYRQTLGQGPEFLTYFQNEAQLEKSRLLSDRFSAERPKGSFSTLEIQRTEQGDSAMYLCASSSQGYEQYFGPGTRLTVT.

The rearrangement uses TRBV5-1 and TRBJ1-2; a weak D match, TRBD1 (6 bases). CDR3 size: 14 residues. Germline CDR1 SGHRS, CDR2 YFSETQ. V lost 0 bases to trimming and J lost 5 bases, with 11 bases between them. The CDR3 here is CASSLADRSYGYTF. For the CDR3, the DNA is TGCGCCAGCAGCTTGGCGGACAGATCTTATGGCTACACCTTC. Together with reference TRBV5-1 and TRBJ1-2, the CDR3 gives the full variable domain: KAGVTQTPRYLIKTRGQQVTLSCSPISGHRSVSWYQQTPGQGLQFLFEYFSETQRNKGNFPGRFSGRQFSNSRSEMNVSTLELGDSALYLCASSLADRSYGYTFGSGTRLTVV.

The rearrangement joins TRBV19 to TRBJ2-3; 13 positions agree with TRBD2. From germline, CDR1 is LNHDA and CDR2 SQIVND (reference sequence). This CDR3 contains 16 residues. With V trimmed by 4 bases and J by 4 bases, 5 bases remained unmatched. The CDR3 sequence: CASSTRLAGGSDTQYF. CDR3 nucleotide sequence: TGTGCCAGTAGTACAAGACTAGCGGGGGGTTCAGATACGCAGTATTTT.

This chain connects TRBV9 to TRBJ1-2; the match to TRBD1 covers 10 bases. This CDR3 spans 13 amino acids. CDR1 and CDR2 (germline): SGDLS, YYNGEE. Trimming removed 4 bases from V and 6 bases from J; junction bases left unmatched: 3. CDR3 region: CASSSGTGDGYTF. DNA of the CDR3: TGTGCCAGCAGCTCCGGGACAGGGGATGGCTACACCTTC.

This clone was observed once. V is TRBV4-1 and J is TRBJ1-2; TRBD1 aligns across 9 bases. The germline CDR1 and CDR2 sequences are MGHRA and YSYEKL. V lost 0 bases to trimming and J lost 12 bases; unmatched junction nucleotides: 11. The CDR3 contains 15 residues. This CDR3 is CASSQDPGTGNWNTF. CDR3 DNA sequence: TGCGCCAGCAGCCAAGATCCAGGGACAGGGAATTGGAACACCTTC.

The chain couples TRBV19 to TRBJ1-6; D possibly corresponds to TRBD1 (6 bases). This CDR3 spans 18 amino acids. V lost 2 bases and J 0 bases, leaving 14 bases between the germline ends. The germline V gene has CDR1 LNHDA and CDR2 SQIVND (reference sequence). This CDR3 reads CASSILAGEGSYNSPLHF. CDR3 bases: TGTGCCAGTAGTATATTGGCAGGGGAAGGCTCCTATAATTCACCCCTCCACTTT.

V usage is TRBV7-5 and J usage is TRBJ1-4; the D segment call TRBD1 is taken from the table without a DNA check. TRBV7-5 is a recognized pseudogene. This CDR3 contains 15 residues. Here the CDR3 reads CVRSSETETNEKLFF. The CDR3 DNA reads as TGTGTCAGAAGCTCCGAGACAGAAACTAATGAAAAACTGTTTTTT.

V usage is TRBV6-5 and J usage is TRBJ2-5; 8 bases align to TRBD2. The CDR3 covers 14 residues. V lost 0 bases to trimming and J lost 5 bases; unmatched junction nucleotides: 2. Germline CDR1 and CDR2: MNHEY and SVGAGI. The CDR3 protein is CASSYSGGRETQYF. In nucleotides, the CDR3 is TGTGCCAGCAGTTACTCCGGCGGGAGGGAGACCCAGTACTTC.

The chain has TRBV7-9 and TRBJ1-1, with a possible D match to TRBD1 (5 bases). Trimming removed 6 bases from V and 5 bases from J, with 13 bases in between. The CDR3 is made up of 13 amino acids. Per germline, CDR1 SEHNR and CDR2 FQNEAQ (reference sequence). The CDR3 DNA follows: TGTGCCAGCAGGGGGGGGGTTGGGACTGAAGCTTTCTTT. Translated: CASRGGVGTEAFF.

The V and J genes are TRBV14 and TRBJ2-5; maybe TRBD1 (6 bases). V lost 5 bases to trimming and J lost 1 base, with 11 bases between them. CDR3 length equals 14 residues. Germline V CDR1 and CDR2: SGHDN, FVKESK. In DNA form, the CDR3 reads TGTGCCAGCAGCACGAGGACAGTCCAAGAGACCCAGTACTTC. It yields the protein CASSTRTVQETQYF.

J is TRBJ1-4 and V is TRBV2, with 9 bases matching TRBD1. CDR1 SNHLY and CDR2 FYNNEI come from the germline V gene. The CDR3 consists of 15 residues. Trimming at V came to 2 bases and at J to 10 bases, leaving 8 bases not matched to a gene. This CDR3 reads CASSERRDREGKLFF. The CDR3 DNA follows: TGTGCCAGCAGTGAACGCCGGGACAGGGAGGGAAAACTGTTTTTT.

The CDR3 DNA follows: TGTGCCAGCAGCCTAACAGGGGGCAATCAGCCCCAGCATTTT. Translating gives CASSLTGGNQPQHF. V gene TRBV28 combines with J gene TRBJ1-5; TRBD1 matches 7 bases. Trimming took 6 bases from V and 2 from J; bases not matched to a gene: 4. Germline lookup yields CDR1 MDHEN and CDR2 SYDVKM. This CDR3 region has 14 residues.